The rows below give T cell receptor beta chains drawn from one sample of a study of blood T cell repertoires in COVID-19. Sequencing used immunoSEQ multiplex PCR; TCRdb keeps in-frame clones, though not all of them. The sample shows approximately 300,000 clones, under 90% of them seen only once. The sequenced material came from PBMCs or T cells enriched from blood (not recorded which). Every receptor here comes from a man aged 55 to 70 who had recovered from COVID-19. Each CDR3 is given with its conserved first and last residue. The D gene is left open where the match is weak. Size is stated for part of the rows, as once, few or many counts, or as a class when the clone is expanded.

TRBV6-5	15	.	TRBJ1-4	TRBD1	TGTGCCAGCAGTTACTCCGGACAGGGGTGGGAAAAACTGTTTTTT	CASSYSGQGWEKLFF
TRBV5-1	16	.	TRBJ1-1	.	TGCGCCAGCAGCCCCGGGGAGGGGGGCATGAACACTGAAGCTTTCTTT	CASSPGEGGMNTEAFF
TRBV19	14	.	TRBJ1-5	TRBD1	TGTGCCAGTAGTGTCGGACAGGGCGATCAGCCCCAGCATTTT	CASSVGQGDQPQHF
TRBV4-3	13	.	TRBJ1-1	.	TGCGCCAGCAGCCAAGATATTGAGACTGAAGCTTTCTTT	CASSQDIETEAFF
TRBV18	14	.	TRBJ1-3	.	TGTGCCAGCTCACTCCAGGGACTTGGAAACACCATATATTTT	CASSLQGLGNTIYF
TRBV7-2	14	.	TRBJ1-5	.	TGTGCCAGCAGCTTAGGGGCTCTCAATCAGCCCCAGCATTTT	CASSLGALNQPQHF
TRBV27	16	.	TRBJ1-5	.	TGTGCCAGCAAAAACAGGGTGAGGTTCCCTAATCAGCCCCAGCATTTT	CASKNRVRFPNQPQHF
TRBV19	12	.	TRBJ1-2	.	TGTGCCAGTAGTACCCGACAGAATGGCTACACCTTC	CASSTRQNGYTF
TRBV9	13	.	TRBJ2-2	.	TGTGCCAGCAGCCTCCAGGGCATCGGGGAGCTGTTTTTT	CASSLQGIGELFF
TRBV20-1	15	.	TRBJ2-1	TRBD2	TGCAGTGCTAGTTCGTCTAGCGGGTTCTACAATGAGCAGTTCTTC	CSASSSSGFYNEQFF
TRBV4-1	17	.	TRBJ1-4	.	TGCGCCAGCAGCCAAGATGACTCCGCAGGGTATGATGAAAAACTGTTTTTT	CASSQDDSAGYDEKLFF
TRBV7-3	15	.	TRBJ2-5	TRBD2	TGTGCCAGCAGCTTAGCGGGAGGGCCGGTAGAGACCCAGTACTTC	CASSLAGGPVETQYF
TRBV5-1	14	.	TRBJ2-1	TRBD2	TGCGCCAGCAGCTTTAGCGGGAGGGTTCCTGAGCAGTTCTTC	CASSFSGRVPEQFF
TRBV9	15	.	TRBJ2-5	.	TGTGCCAGCAGCGTAGTGGAGGGTTCGGGAGAGACCCAGTACTTC	CASSVVEGSGETQYF
TRBV30	12	.	TRBJ1-2	.	TGTGCCTTGAATGGCAGGGTCTATGGCTACACCTTC	CALNGRVYGYTF
TRBV24-1	14	.	TRBJ2-1	TRBD1	TGTGCCACCAGTGGGGTGACAGGGATCAATGAGCAGTTCTTC	CATSGVTGINEQFF
TRBV5-1	13	.	TRBJ2-5	.	TGCGCCAGCAGCGCACAGGTTCAAGAGACCCAGTACTTC	CASSAQVQETQYF
TRBV28	16	once	TRBJ2-3	TRBD1	TGTGCCAGCAGTTTACGGACAGGGGCCTACACAGATACGCAGTATTTT	CASSLRTGAYTDTQYF
TRBV6-2/TRBV6-3	15	once	TRBJ1-5	.	TGTGCCAGCAGTTTGGCGGCAGGGAATAATCAGCCCCAGCATTTT	CASSLAAGNNQPQHF
TRBV27	14	.	TRBJ1-2	TRBD1	TGTGCCAGCAGTGTCGGACAGGAGCACTATGGCTACACCTTC	CASSVGQEHYGYTF
TRBV6-5	14	.	TRBJ1-2	.	TGTGCCAGCAGTTACGTGGCAACTAACTATGGCTACACCTTC	CASSYVATNYGYTF
TRBV9	15	.	TRBJ2-7	.	TGTGCCAGCAGCGTAGCCGCAGGTTCAGCCTACGAGCAGTACTTC	CASSVAAGSAYEQYF
TRBV7-2	16	.	TRBJ1-2	TRBD1	TGTGCCAGCAGCTTAAGACCCGGGACAGGGGGCGATGGCTACACCTTC	CASSLRPGTGGDGYTF
TRBV24-1	18	.	TRBJ2-1	TRBD1	TGTGCCACCAGTGATCGATCAAGGGTCAGGGGGCGATCCAATGAGCAGTTCTTC	CATSDRSRVRGRSNEQFF
TRBV5-1	14	few	TRBJ1-1	TRBD1	TGCGCCAGCAGCCCCGGGACAGTCGGCACTGAAGCTTTCTTT	CASSPGTVGTEAFF
TRBV25-1	14	.	TRBJ2-3	.	TGTGCCAGCAGTGAATCGATTACGGGAGATACGCAGTATTTT	CASSESITGDTQYF
TRBV19	16	once	TRBJ1-3	.	TGTGCCAGTACCCCTCGCAGGGTAATTTCTGGAAACACCATATATTTT	CASTPRRVISGNTIYF
TRBV15	15	.	TRBJ2-1	TRBD1	TGTGCCACCAGCAGGTCCGGGACAGGACGCAATGAGCAGTTCTTC	CATSRSGTGRNEQFF
TRBV9	15	.	TRBJ2-5	.	TGTGCCAGCAGTTTTGCCACAGGGCCTACGGAGACCCAGTACTTC	CASSFATGPTETQYF
TRBV5-1	20	.	TRBJ2-1	TRBD2	TGCGCCAGCAGCTTGGTCGGACTAGCGGGAGTTCCAAGGTCCTACAATGAGCAGTTCTTC	CASSLVGLAGVPRSYNEQFF
TRBV4-3	18	.	TRBJ2-1	TRBD2	TGCGCCAGCAGCCAAGATTCTGTCGGGAGGTCCTTCTACAATGAGCAGTTCTTC	CASSQDSVGRSFYNEQFF
TRBV19	15	.	TRBJ2-7	.	TGTGCCAGTAGTACCCAGATTTTACAGGGAAGCGAGCAGTACTTC	CASSTQILQGSEQYF
TRBV18	15	.	TRBJ1-4	TRBD1	TGTGCCAGCTCACCAGGACAGGGCGGGATCGAAAAACTGTTTTTT	CASSPGQGGIEKLFF
TRBV11-2	13	.	TRBJ2-5	.	TGTGCCAGCAGCTTACGAGTTCAAGAGACCCAGTACTTC	CASSLRVQETQYF
TRBV6-6	14	.	TRBJ1-3	TRBD1	TGTGCCAGCAGACCCGACAGGGACGGAAACACCATATATTTT	CASRPDRDGNTIYF
TRBV20-1	11	.	TRBJ2-7	.	TGCAGTGCTGCCCATAGCTACGAGCAGTACTTC	CSAAHSYEQYF
TRBV24-1	15	.	TRBJ2-3	TRBD2	TGTGCCACCAGTGAACCCTTAGCGGGAGTCGATACGCAGTATTTT	CATSEPLAGVDTQYF
TRBV30	13	once	TRBJ1-1	.	TGTGCCTGGGCCGGGACACTGAACACTGAAGCTTTCTTT	CAWAGTLNTEAFF
TRBV7-2	14	once	TRBJ2-5	TRBD2	TGTGCCAGCAGCTTCCAAGCGGGAGCTGAGACCCAGTACTTC	CASSFQAGAETQYF
TRBV12-3/TRBV12-4	12	.	TRBJ1-1	.	TGTGCCAGCAGTTTCAGCGGCACTGAAGCTTTCTTT	CASSFSGTEAFF
TRBV19	15	.	TRBJ2-2	TRBD1	TGTGCCAGTAGGTCCAGGGGGCTTTTAACCGGGGAGCTGTTTTTT	CASRSRGLLTGELFF
TRBV27	15	once	TRBJ1-2	TRBD1	TGTGCCAGCAGTACCGGGGACAGTACTAACTATGGCTACACCTTC	CASSTGDSTNYGYTF
TRBV11-2	15	.	TRBJ2-5	.	TGTGCCAGCAGCTTATCGGGGAATTACCAAGAGACCCAGTACTTC	CASSLSGNYQETQYF
TRBV7-9	14	once	TRBJ1-1	.	TGTGCCAGCAGCGCAGGACAGAGGAACACTGAAGCTTTCTTT	CASSAGQRNTEAFF
TRBV27	14	once	TRBJ1-2	.	TGTGCCAGCAGGAATCTGACAGGAGACTATGGCTACACCTTC	CASRNLTGDYGYTF
TRBV9	13	.	TRBJ2-3	.	TGTGCCAGCAGCGTAGGCTGGGCTTCCTTGGAGTATTTT	CASSVGWASLEYF
TRBV6-5	13	.	TRBJ1-1	TRBD1	TGTGCCAGCAGCCTGGACAGGGGAACATTTTGGTTCTTT	CASSLDRGTFWFF
TRBV7-2	14	.	TRBJ2-3	.	TGTGCCAGCAGCTTATCTCGTCCCACAGATACGCAGTATTTT	CASSLSRPTDTQYF
TRBV18	14	.	TRBJ1-6	.	TGTGCCAGCTCACCCCAGGAGGCGAATTCACCCCTCCACTTT	CASSPQEANSPLHF
TRBV7-8	16	.	TRBJ1-1	.	TGTGCCAGCAGCCAAAATAGTTTACGGGGTAACACTGAAGCTTTCTTT	CASSQNSLRGNTEAFF